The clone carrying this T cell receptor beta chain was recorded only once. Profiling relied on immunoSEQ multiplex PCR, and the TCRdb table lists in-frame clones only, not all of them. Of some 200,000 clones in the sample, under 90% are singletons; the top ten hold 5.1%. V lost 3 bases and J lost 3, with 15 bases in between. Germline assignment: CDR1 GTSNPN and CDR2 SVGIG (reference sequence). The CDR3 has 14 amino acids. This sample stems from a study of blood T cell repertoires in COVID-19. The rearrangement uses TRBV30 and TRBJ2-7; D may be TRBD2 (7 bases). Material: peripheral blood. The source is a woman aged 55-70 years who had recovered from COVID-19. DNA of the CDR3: TGTGCCTGGAGGGGGGGGCCTGGGGACTACGAGCAGTACTTC. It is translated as CAWRGGPGDYEQYF.